The TCR beta chain described here comes from a study of shared clonotypes between healthy human individuals (dated by TCRdb to the early 2020s). Study-level background: Three men and two women, aged 18 to 49 years, made up the cohort. For each donor, three plates each were used for CD4 naive and CD4 memory, two plates were used for CD8 naive, and one plate was used for CD8 memory. To estimate repertoire size and how much clonotypes are shared between individuals, the study performed deep sequencing of blood TCR repertoires from a few healthy adults. To increase sequencing depth and limit assay-specific biases, TCR repertoire library preparation and sequencing were carried out by different laboratories using diverse techniques. Per donor, leukapheresis produced somewhere between about 0.94 and 9.5 billion PBMCs.

Deletion took 2 bases off V and 11 bases off J, with a span of 15 bases between the germline ends. The germline V gene (reference sequence) supplies CDR1 MNHEY and CDR2 SMNVEV. The CDR3 numbers 13 residues from cysteine through phenylalanine. The read is trimmed to its CDR3 DNA, 39 bases read in frame from base 1. The donors were healthy, HIV-negative adults who had no recently reported acute infections or vaccinations. Every donor was a Caucasian adult living in Nashville, Tennessee, USA. The CD8 memory samples were a combination of magnetically selected CD45RO+ cells and CCR7-negative CD45RA+ effector memory (TemRA) cells. After blood collection by leukapheresis, PBMCs were isolated using Ficoll-Histopaque density gradient centrifugation and then cryopreserved in the vapor phase of liquid nitrogen. Analytical flow cytometry was used to check the purity and quantity of each magnetically sorted T cell population. Each sorted fraction had its genomic DNA isolated and then quantified by UV absorbance on a Nanodrop 2000c.

The full study reports these points: Even with the large sequencing depth, rarefaction of the sorted-subset datasets indicated that sequencing was incomplete. Because the study included only a small number of donors, the genetic and exposure-history diversity represented was limited. Sampling was restricted to blood, and TCR repertoires in tissues likely differ from the TCR repertoires found in blood. Higher generation probabilities were observed for clonotypes shared by all four sorted-subset donors than for non-shared clonotypes. Estimated clonotype richness was generally larger for naive than for memory subsets. Pairwise subsampling indicated that sequencing depth was expected to affect the degree of clonotype sharing among donors. When a handful of donors were compared, the shared fraction of clonotypes was about 5.2% for naive CD4, 3.5% to 4% for naive CD8, 2.3% for memory CD4, and around 0.37% for memory CD8.

On this clone: Which antigen it targets is not known. Qualities for individual bases were not recorded, and no much larger clone is one base off.

Using the deep immunoSEQ assay, multiplex PCR amplified TCR CDR3 regions from genomic DNA. For each cell subset, the extracted genomic DNA was distributed evenly across all wells of several immunoSEQ 96-well plates, and each plate served as one replicate. For sorted subsets, approximately 200 ng of genomic DNA, equivalent to 25,000 to 35,000 T cell genomes, went into each replicate PCR. Purified libraries were measured with a Qubit 3.0 fluorometer, size-checked on a Bioanalyzer 2100, and measured again with the KAPA Library Quantification kit. Every immunoSEQ 96-well plate was sequenced on a dedicated single-read 150-cycle Illumina NextSeq 550 flow cell. The paper's processing steps were these. Because only junctional sequences without quality scores were contained in the immunoSEQ output, filtering matching that applied to full-length reads could not be performed. To assign V/J genes and CDR3, sequences were annotated against IMGT germline references using PyIR, a Python wrapper for IgBLAST v1.9. Any read was removed if the V/J assignment was weak (E-value above 1e-6), the CDR3 was missing, or the read contained stop codons, out-of-frame junctions, or ambiguous translated residues. V3J clonotypes were defined as sequences sharing the same inferred V gene, J gene, and CDR3 amino acid sequence. Percentage overlap between repertoires was calculated by dividing the number of shared unique clonotypes by the size of the smaller repertoire. RTK rarefaction, the Chao1 estimator, and Recon v2.1 estimates of unobserved clonotypes were used to assess repertoire richness. OLGA was used to compute generation probabilities for all TCRbeta clonotypes that the gDNA method yielded from several donors. TCRdb mirrors the immuneACCESS table, restricted to in-frame sequences. Some clones are absent from its copies; in checked studies, under half trace to an unresolved V gene, and the reason for the others is unknown. The DNA gave D and trimming, while V, J and clone size come from that table. The sample table records about 320,000 clones; around 87% of these occur just once. 15% to 20% of the sample lies in the top ten.

The source of this sequence is a man aged 18-30 years in good health. Sample: memory CD8+ T cells sorted from blood. Taken with the paper, the label for cell subset or site translates to: CD45RO+ cells pooled with CCR7-negative TemRA cells. This chain is built from TRBV27 and TRBJ1-1; the D gene cannot be resolved reliably. The CDR3 reads CASSLLQSDIAFF. The base sequence is TGTGCCAGCAGTTTACTTCAATCTGATATTGCTTTCTTT.